The TCR beta chain described here comes from a study of blood T cell repertoires in COVID-19. Looked up from germline, CDR1 is MNHEY and CDR2 is SMNVEV (reference sequence). V gave up 6 bases and J gave up 0 bases, with 17 bases separating them. CDR3 length: 17 residues. Measured with immunoSEQ multiplex PCR; TCRdb has only the in-frame clones, and not every one. Of about 60,000 clones listed, roughly 87% were seen once; the top ten hold 10%. Sequencing was carried out using peripheral blood. V usage is TRBV27 and J usage is TRBJ1-4; D is perhaps TRBD1 (6 bases). The sequence came from a human donor with acute or convalescent COVID-19. The donor label of this sample is uncertain. The CDR3 DNA reads TGTGCCAGCAGACGATTCGGGGGGCCTTCAACTAATGAAAAACTGTTTTTT. It is translated as CASRRFGGPSTNEKLFF. The entire variable domain, with the rest obtained from reference TRBV27 and TRBJ1-4, is as follows: EAQVTQNPRYLITVTGKKLTVTCSQNMNHEYMSWYRQDPGLGLRQIYYSMNVEVTDKGDVPEGYKVSRKEKRNFPLILESPSPNQTSLYFCASRRFGGPSTNEKLFFGSGTQLSVL.